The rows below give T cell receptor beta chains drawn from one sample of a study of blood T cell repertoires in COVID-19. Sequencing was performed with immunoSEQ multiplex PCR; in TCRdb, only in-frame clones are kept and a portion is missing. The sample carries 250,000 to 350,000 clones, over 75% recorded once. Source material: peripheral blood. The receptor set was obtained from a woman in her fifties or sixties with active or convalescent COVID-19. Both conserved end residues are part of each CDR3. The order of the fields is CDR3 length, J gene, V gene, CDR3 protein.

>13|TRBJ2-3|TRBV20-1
CSASAQGIDTQYF
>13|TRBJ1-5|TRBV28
CASSRGSTQPQHF
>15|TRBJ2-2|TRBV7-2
CASSLGSGNTGELFF
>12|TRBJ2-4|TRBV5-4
CASSLRSGSQYF
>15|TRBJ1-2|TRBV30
CAWSDETASNYGYTF
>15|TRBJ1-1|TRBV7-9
CASSFSAGRKTEAFF
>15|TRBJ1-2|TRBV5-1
CASSTGQGTNYGYTF
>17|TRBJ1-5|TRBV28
CASGSATGSRWNQPQHF
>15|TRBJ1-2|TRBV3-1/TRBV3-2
CASSYPIRGSGGYTF
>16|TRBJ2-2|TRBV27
CASSPSAGEDTGELFF
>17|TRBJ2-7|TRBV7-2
CASSLAGTSGSSYEQYF
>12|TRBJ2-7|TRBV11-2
CASAKEGPEQYF
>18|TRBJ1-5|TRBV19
CASSIVFQGRGGDQPQHF
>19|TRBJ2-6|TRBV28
CASSWALRSGDSGANVLTF
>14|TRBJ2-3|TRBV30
CAWSVHGSTDTQYF
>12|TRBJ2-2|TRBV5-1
CASSGEAGELFF
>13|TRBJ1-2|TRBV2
CASRVGGTRGYTF
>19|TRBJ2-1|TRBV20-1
CSASMGGSRLLSSYNEQFF
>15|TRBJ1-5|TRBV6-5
CASRRDRNSNQPQHF
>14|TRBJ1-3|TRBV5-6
CASSLRESGNTIYF
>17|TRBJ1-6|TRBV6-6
CASSLTGDRQGPSPLHF
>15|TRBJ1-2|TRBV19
CASTLRSGSNYGYTF
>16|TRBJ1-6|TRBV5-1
CASSLGSAGSFSPLHF
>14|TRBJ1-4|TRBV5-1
CASSLRGNREKLFF
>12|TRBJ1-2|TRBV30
CAWSSSIGGYTF
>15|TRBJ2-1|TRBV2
CASSEGGSANNEQFF
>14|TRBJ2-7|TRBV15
CATSRDTGAGEQYF
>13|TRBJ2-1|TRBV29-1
CSAPRGAGDEQFF
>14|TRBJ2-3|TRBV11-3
CASSLTGSTDTQYF